The 27 T cell receptor beta chains reported below all come from one sample, sequenced in a study of T-cell memory formation after mild COVID-19. TCRdb reprocessed the 5' RACE reads via MiXCR and lists one record per CDR3 protein. The table shows under 550,000 distinct CDR3 sequences, with 15% to 20% occurring only once. Sequenced input: PBMCs or a T cell subset sorted from them (not recorded which). These receptors all stem from an adult woman who had mild COVID-19 (a few samples of this study predate the infection). Cell type and time point are not known.

The chain combines TRBV14 with TRBJ1-2; D not resolved. V lost 4 bases and J 2 bases, leaving 11 bases between the germline ends. Germline V gene lookup returns CDR1 SGHDN and CDR2 FVKESK. The CDR3 consists of 14 residues. Here the CDR3 DNA reads TGTGCCAGCAGCCTTCGAGCCTTAAACTATGGCTACACCTTC. Protein sequence: CASSLRALNYGYTF.

Details on this clonotype: Given a much more abundant clone one base away, this may be a read error. The genes are TRBV7-2 and TRBJ2-1; TRBD2 aligns across 7 bases. V lost 5 bases, J lost 0 bases, and 10 bases stayed unmatched. The CDR3 has 17 residues. Germline lookup yields CDR1 SGHTA and CDR2 FQGNSA. The CDR3 is CASSAGLTGASYNEQFF. The CDR3 bases are TGTGCCAGCAGCGCGGGACTAACGGGAGCCTCCTACAATGAGCAGTTCTTC.

This clonotype was counted between two and nine times. The gene calls are TRBV10-2 and TRBJ1-2; 8 positions agree with TRBD1. The CDR3 sequence is 16 residues long. Germline values: CDR1 WSHSY, CDR2 SAAADI. V lost 0 bases and J lost 3; bases outside the gene matches: 6. Here the CDR3 DNA reads TGCGCCAGCAGTGAGTCGAGGCCAGGGGGCTACTATGGCTACACCTTC. Translating it yields CASSESRPGGYYGYTF.

The chain joins TRBV20-1 to TRBJ2-2; 8 bases map to TRBD2. Per the germline V gene, CDR1 is DFQATT and CDR2 is SNEGSKA (reference sequence). This CDR3 has 14 amino acids. V lost 4 bases, J lost 7 bases, and 8 bases stayed unmatched. In nucleotides, the CDR3 is TGCAGTGCTATCAAGACTAGCGTCGGCGGGGAGCTGTTTTTT. Encoded protein: CSAIKTSVGGELFF.

A few counts support this clonotype. V gene TRBV12-3 or TRBV12-4 combines with J gene TRBJ2-2, with 9 bases lining up with TRBD1. V lost 7 bases to trimming and J lost 0 bases; unmatched junction nucleotides: 12. The CDR3 extends over 18 amino acids. The CDR3 reads CASTPRTGQGTNTGELFF. DNA for the CDR3: TGTGCCAGCACCCCTCGGACGGGACAGGGCACGAACACCGGGGAGCTGTTTTTT.

In this sample, this clonotype turned up a few times. The chain recombines TRBV5-1 with TRBJ1-3, with D maybe TRBD1 (6 bases). The CDR3 loop spans 16 amino acids. Between the trimmed V and J ends, which lost 1 base and 1 base, there was a span of 12 bases. Germline-derived CDR1 and CDR2 are SGHRS and YFSETQ. The DNA of the CDR3 is TGCGCCAGCAGCTTGACAGGGACTACGTCTGGAAACACCATATATTTT. Protein sequence: CASSLTGTTSGNTIYF. The entire variable domain, with the rest obtained from reference TRBV5-1 and TRBJ1-3, is as follows: KAGVTQTPRYLIKTRGQQVTLSCSPISGHRSVSWYQQTPGQGLQFLFEYFSETQRNKGNFPGRFSGRQFSNSRSEMNVSTLELGDSALYLCASSLTGTTSGNTIYFGEGSWLTVV.

The gene calls are TRBV3-1 and TRBJ1-1; 10 bases align to TRBD1. J gave up 0 bases and V 4 bases, and 11 bases lay outside the gene matches. The germline V gene has CDR1 LGHDT and CDR2 YNNKEL (reference sequence). This CDR3 region has 18 residues. CDR3 loop: CASSPQHGQGGLNTEAFF. CDR3 DNA: TGTGCCAGCAGCCCACAACACGGACAGGGGGGCTTGAACACTGAAGCTTTCTTT. The full variable domain, rest sourced from reference TRBV3-1 and TRBJ1-1, is DTAVSQTPKYLVTQMGNDKSIKCEQNLGHDTMYWYKQDSKKFLKIMFSYNNKELIINETVPNRFSPKSPDKAHLNLHINSLELGDSAVYFCASSPQHGQGGLNTEAFFGQGTRLTVV.

This clonotype showed up many times. The J gene is TRBJ2-3, the V gene TRBV24-1, with 7 bases that match TRBD1. With 4 bases clipped from V and 4 bases from J, the junction kept 4 bases outside the gene matches. The V gene's germline CDR1 is KGHDR and CDR2 SFDVKD. The CDR3 spans 14 residues. CDR3: CATSEYRGADTQYF. In DNA, the CDR3 is TGTGCCACCAGTGAATACAGGGGAGCAGATACGCAGTATTTT.

This chain joins TRBV2 and TRBJ2-7; 7 positions agree with TRBD1. The length of the CDR3 is 13 residues. In germline, CDR1 is SNHLY, CDR2 FYNNEI. Trimming took 8 bases from V and 2 from J; bases not matched to a gene: 6. CDR3 loop: CASLRDRTYEQYF. The CDR3 region has the DNA TGTGCCAGCCTAAGGGACAGAACCTACGAGCAGTACTTC.

The rearrangement uses TRBV6-5 and TRBJ2-5; TRBD2 matches at 7 bases. Germline V gene data show CDR1 as MNHEY and CDR2 as SVGAGI. The junction had 10 bases not matched to a gene; V was cut back by 5 bases and J by 4 bases. The CDR3 is 15 residues long. The CDR3 spells CASSTPGLAGETQYF. In DNA form, the CDR3 reads TGTGCCAGCAGTACCCCCGGGTTAGCGGGAGAGACCCAGTACTTC.

In regard to this clonotype: A read error may produce the germline difference seen at one junction end. The chain combines TRBV12-3 or TRBV12-4 with TRBJ2-5; 8 bases fit TRBD2. CDR3 size: 12 residues. This CDR3 reads CASSLAGAGVNF. The DNA for the CDR3 is TGTGCCAGCAGTTTAGCAGGAGCGGGGGTGAACTTC.

The V gene is TRBV19, the J gene TRBJ2-5, with D unclear. V was shortened by 2 bases and J by 5 bases, with 12 bases between the two germline ends. The CDR3 totals 14 residues. The germline CDR1 and CDR2 sequences are LNHDA and SQIVND (reference sequence). The CDR3 sequence is CASSINFPAETQYF. CDR3 sequence (DNA): TGTGCCAGTAGTATAAACTTTCCGGCGGAGACCCAGTACTTC.

The rearrangement links TRBV7-2 to TRBJ2-7; the D gene could be TRBD1 or TRBD2 (5 bases each). The CDR3 spans 15 residues. CDR1 is SGHTA, CDR2 FQGNSA, per germline. V shed 3 bases and J shed 7 bases, with 19 bases lying between them. In nucleotides, the CDR3 is TGTGCCAGCAGCTTTTCGAGGGCCTCAAGGGGAGAGCAGTACTTC. Translated, it gives CASSFSRASRGEQYF.

The CDR3 DNA reads TGTGCCAGCACCCCGCCAGTAGGGCAGCCCCAGCATTTT. Translated: CASTPPVGQPQHF. This chain connects TRBV6-5 to TRBJ1-5; no reliable D call. The CDR3 sequence is 13 residues long. The V gene's germline CDR1 is MNHEY and CDR2 SVGAGI. V lost 7 bases and J lost 7, with 14 bases in between.

This clonotype was detected many times. V gene TRBV29-1 combines with J gene TRBJ2-7, with 10 bases identical to TRBD1. Germline CDR1 reads SQVTM; CDR2 reads ANQGSEA. V lost 2 bases, J lost 3 bases, and 7 bases stayed unmatched. The CDR3 has 15 residues. CDR3 protein: CSVERDRGGIYEQYF. The CDR3 coding sequence is TGCAGCGTTGAACGGGACAGGGGTGGTATCTACGAGCAGTACTTC.

V gene TRBV30 combines with J gene TRBJ2-1; weak D call: TRBD2 (5 bases). Germline loops: CDR1 GTSNPN, CDR2 SVGIG (reference sequence). The CDR3 is made up of 15 amino acids. V lost 0 bases to trimming and J lost 0 bases, with 9 bases between them. CDR3 sequence: CAWSVSRGSYNEQFF. The CDR3 DNA is TGTGCCTGGAGTGTAAGTCGGGGCTCCTACAATGAGCAGTTCTTC.

The rearrangement joins TRBV7-2 to TRBJ2-7, with D uncertain. In germline, CDR1 is SGHTA, CDR2 FQGNSA. Deletions cut 2 bases from V and 5 bases from J, with 13 bases between. This CDR3 contains 14 residues. For the CDR3, the DNA is TGTGCCAGCAGCTTATCGACCAAAAGGGACGAGCAGTACTTC. Its translation: CASSLSTKRDEQYF.

This clonotype is termed medium-sized. The genes are TRBV7-6 and TRBJ2-7, with D possibly matching TRBD1 (5 bases). Per the germline V gene, CDR1 is SGHVS and CDR2 is FNYEAQ. The CDR3 length is 11 residues. V was clipped by 5 bases and J by 4 bases, with 6 bases between them. The CDR3, as DNA: TGTGCCAGCAGCCCAGGGTACGAGCAGTACTTC. Translating gives CASSPGYEQYF.

Concerning this clonotype itself: A much larger clone sits a single nucleotide away, making a read error possible. The rearrangement joins TRBV3-1 to TRBJ2-7; D is unresolved. Between the trimmed V and J ends, which lost 5 bases and 3 bases, there was a span of 2 bases. This CDR3 has 10 amino acids. Germline V lookup: CDR1 LGHDT, CDR2 YNNKEL (reference sequence). The CDR3 DNA follows: TGTGCCAGCAGCGTCTACGAGCAGTACTTC. Its translation is CASSVYEQYF.

This chain uses TRBV5-1 with TRBJ2-1; D uncertain. Germline V gene sequence: CDR1 SGHRS, CDR2 YFSETQ. Trimming took off 0 bases at V and 9 bases at J, with 13 bases between the two ends. CDR3 length: 14 residues. The DNA of the CDR3 is TGCGCCAGCAGCTTGGAACAGCAGTTGGGTGAGCAGTTCTTC. As protein: CASSLEQQLGEQFF. Complete variable domain (other parts from reference TRBV5-1 and TRBJ2-1): KAGVTQTPRYLIKTRGQQVTLSCSPISGHRSVSWYQQTPGQGLQFLFEYFSETQRNKGNFPGRFSGRQFSNSRSEMNVSTLELGDSALYLCASSLEQQLGEQFFGPGTRLTVL.

This clonotype was seen a handful of times. The rearrangement joins TRBV9 to TRBJ1-6; 7 bases line up with TRBD1. J lost 10 bases, V lost 3 bases, and 4 bases had no gene match. Germline values: CDR1 SGDLS, CDR2 YYNGEE. There are 13 residues in the CDR3. As DNA, the CDR3 is TGTGCCAGCAGCGCAACAGGGGTATCACCCCTCCACTTT. Its protein is CASSATGVSPLHF.

The J gene is TRBJ2-7, the V gene TRBV19; tentative D call: TRBD2 (6 bases). CDR3 length: 16 amino acids. With 5 bases removed from V and 2 bases from J, the gap between germline ends came to 19 bases. In germline, CDR1 is LNHDA, CDR2 SQIVND (reference sequence). CDR3 in amino acids: CASSSRGTTSTYEQYF. The DNA for the CDR3 is TGTGCCAGTAGTTCCCGGGGGACCACATCTACCTACGAGCAGTACTTC.

This clonotype was detected a few times. V usage is TRBV12-3 or TRBV12-4 and J usage is TRBJ2-4, with D possibly TRBD2 on 6 matching bases. The CDR3 runs to 15 residues. Between the trimmed V and J ends, which lost 8 bases and 0 bases, there was a span of 14 bases. CDR3 amino acids: CASALAELAKNIQYF. Here the CDR3 DNA reads TGTGCCAGCGCCTTAGCGGAACTAGCCAAAAACATTCAGTACTTC.

This clonotype came up once. The junction departs from germline at one end; a sequencing error may be responsible. The gene calls are TRBV20-1 and TRBJ1-5; maybe TRBD1 (5 bases). Germline lookup yields CDR1 DFQATT and CDR2 SNEGSKA (reference sequence). This CDR3 is built from 13 residues. CDR3 sequence (DNA): TGCAGTGCTAGATCGGCAGGGACTCAGCCCCAGCATTTC. The encoded protein is CSARSAGTQPQHF.

The chain combines TRBV20-1 with TRBJ2-1, with 9 positions matching TRBD2. The CDR3 contains 14 residues. Germline values: CDR1 DFQATT, CDR2 SNEGSKA (reference sequence). V lost 0 bases to trimming and J lost 10 bases; unmatched junction nucleotides: 7. The CDR3 loop is CSARDGTSSDEQFF. The DNA for the CDR3 is TGCAGTGCTAGAGACGGGACTAGCTCTGACGAGCAGTTCTTC.

The chain joins TRBV12-3 or TRBV12-4 to TRBJ1-1; D is possibly TRBD1 (5 bases). This CDR3 contains 12 residues. V was clipped by 1 base and J by 10 bases, with 10 bases between them. CDR3 protein: CASSLVQGAAFF. Written as DNA, the CDR3 is TGTGCCAGCAGTTTAGTTCAGGGTGCAGCTTTCTTT.

In its sample, this clonotype was seen a few times. CDR3 residues: CASSLGTRGDNEQFF. In nucleotides, the CDR3 is TGTGCCAGCAGTTTAGGGACTAGGGGGGACAATGAGCAGTTCTTC. The chain combines TRBV27 with TRBJ2-1; 8 bases align to TRBD2. The CDR3 covers 15 residues. Per the germline V gene, CDR1 is MNHEY and CDR2 is SMNVEV (reference sequence). V lost 2 bases, J lost 5 bases, and 5 bases stayed unmatched.